This T cell receptor (beta chain) was recovered during a study of blood T cell repertoires in COVID-19. CDR3 length equals 14 residues. The V segment lost 1 base and the J segment 2 bases; nucleotides outside the gene matches: 1. Germline CDR1 reads KGHSH; CDR2 reads LQKENI. Worth noting for this clone: Other DNA sequences in this sample translate to the same CDR3.

Assay: immunoSEQ multiplex PCR; the TCRdb copy retains only in-frame clones and omits some. This sample has under 250,000 clones; 80% to 85% occur once, and the top ten carry under 5%. The chain couples TRBV18 to TRBJ1-1; 7 bases match TRBD1. The receptor's source is a man aged 50 to 59 with active or convalescent COVID-19. The specimen sequenced was peripheral blood. For the CDR3, the DNA is TGTGCCAGCTCACCACAGGGGGCTAACACTGAAGCTTTCTTT. Its protein product is CASSPQGANTEAFF.